One sample yielded the 20 T cell receptor beta chains listed below, sequenced in a study of blood T cells in healthy people across ages. Primers used in a second PCR of about 7 to 11 cycles were a sample-barcoded 5' primer and a J-beta primer mix. MiXCR was run by TCRdb on the 5' RACE reads, yielding one entry per CDR3 protein. The profile shows some 900,000 distinct CDR3 sequences, 48% of them singletons. The source material was blood. The source of these receptors is a man in his thirties or forties in good health.

The V and J genes are TRBV20-1 and TRBJ1-2; weak D call: TRBD1 (5 bases). The V and J ends lost 6 bases and 8 bases respectively, with 16 bases between them. This CDR3 comprises 12 residues. CDR1 and CDR2 from the germline V gene are DFQATT and SNEGSKA (reference sequence). This chain's CDR3 is CSAADRALGYTF. CDR3 DNA: TGCAGTGCCGCAGACAGAGCCTTGGGCTACACCTTC.

The chain has TRBV30 and TRBJ2-6; unclear D gene. CDR1 GTSNPN and CDR2 SVGIG come from the germline V gene (reference sequence). Between the trimmed V and J ends, which lost 3 bases and 3 bases, there was a span of 3 bases. CDR3 length: 12 amino acids. CDR3 nucleotide sequence: TGTGCCTGGAGGGGTGGGGCCAACGTCCTGACTTTC. Its translation: CAWRGGANVLTF.

The V call is TRBV11-2, the J call TRBJ2-1; 7 bases line up with TRBD1. Trimming took 7 bases from V and 7 from J; bases not matched to a gene: 16. The CDR3 sequence is 16 residues long. Germline CDR1 and CDR2: SGHAT and FQNNGV. This CDR3 is CASTKPKGAKWNEQFF. The CDR3 DNA follows: TGTGCCAGCACCAAACCCAAGGGGGCGAAATGGAATGAGCAGTTCTTC.

This clonotype turned up a few times. The chain uses TRBV5-1 and TRBJ2-3; D unresolved. V gave up 0 bases and J gave up 6 bases, with 11 bases separating them. This CDR3 comprises 14 residues. The germline V gene has CDR1 SGHRS and CDR2 YFSETQ. The CDR3 protein is CASSLVAGSDTQYF. The CDR3 nucleotides are TGCGCCAGCAGCTTGGTGGCAGGCAGCGATACGCAGTATTTT.

This rearrangement joins TRBV5-4 to TRBJ1-1, with D maybe TRBD1 (5 bases). The CDR3 is 15 residues long. Germline CDR1 is SGHNT and CDR2 is YYREEE (reference sequence). V was pared by 4 bases and J by 2 bases, with 15 bases between. Written as DNA, the CDR3 is TGTGCCAGCAGCCCTCCCGGGACCCCCAACACTGAAGCTTTCTTT. It translates to CASSPPGTPNTEAFF.

The chain links TRBV6-5 to TRBJ1-6; 7 bases are a match to TRBD1. The V segment lost 6 bases and the J segment 8 bases; nucleotides outside the gene matches: 1. The CDR3 extends over 12 amino acids. Germline V gene sequence: CDR1 MNHEY, CDR2 SVGAGI. CDR3 coding DNA: TGTGCCAGCAGGGGGACAGATTCACCCCTCCACTTT. Protein: CASRGTDSPLHF.

The V call is TRBV7-9, the J call TRBJ2-2; no firm D call. Germline CDR1 is SEHNR and CDR2 is FQNEAQ (reference sequence). The length of the CDR3 is 12 residues. V lost 1 base and J lost 6, with 3 bases in between. For the CDR3, the DNA is TGTGCCAGCAGCTTAGAAGCCGGGGAGCTGTTTTTT. The encoded protein is CASSLEAGELFF.

The V gene is TRBV19, the J gene TRBJ2-7; TRBD1 matches 7 bases. CDR1 and CDR2 from the germline V gene are LNHDA and SQIVND (reference sequence). The CDR3 spans 13 residues. The trim removed 4 bases at V and 7 bases at J, leaving 7 bases unmatched. CDR3 residues: CASSTTGDREQYF. The CDR3 nucleotides are TGTGCCAGTAGTACAACAGGGGACCGAGAGCAGTACTTC.

In its sample, this clonotype was seen a few times. The V gene is TRBV11-3, the J gene TRBJ2-1; unclear D gene. Deletions cut 5 bases from V and 5 bases from J, with 7 bases between. The CDR3 covers 12 residues. Germline V gene lookup returns CDR1 SGHNT and CDR2 YENEEA. CDR3 in DNA: TGTGCCAGCAGCCTCCGTCACAATGAGCAGTTCTTC. It translates to CASSLRHNEQFF.

This clonotype was recorded a few times. CDR3 region: CASRQGPNYGYTF. The CDR3 DNA follows: TGTGCCAGCAGACAGGGTCCTAACTATGGCTACACCTTC. V gene TRBV25-1 combines with J gene TRBJ1-2; weak D call: TRBD1 (6 bases). This CDR3 is built from 13 residues. Per germline, CDR1 MGHDK and CDR2 SYGVNS. With 6 bases removed from V and 0 bases from J, the gap between germline ends came to 8 bases.

The genes are TRBV29-1 and TRBJ2-3, with unresolved D. From germline, CDR1 is SQVTM and CDR2 ANQGSEA. CDR3 length: 12 amino acids. Trimming pared 4 bases from V and 0 bases from J, leaving 5 bases between. Here the CDR3 DNA reads TGCAGCGTTGTTGACAGCACAGATACGCAGTATTTT. It translates to CSVVDSTDTQYF.

The chain joins TRBV6-6 to TRBJ2-7, with D possibly TRBD2 on 5 matching bases. V lost 3 bases and J 0 bases, leaving 6 bases between the germline ends. Germline V gene sequence: CDR1 MNHNY, CDR2 SVGAGI (reference sequence). The CDR3 spans 13 residues. This chain's CDR3 is CASSYEGSYEQYF. The DNA for the CDR3 is TGTGCCAGCAGTTATGAGGGCTCCTACGAGCAGTACTTC.

This chain connects TRBV6-2 or TRBV6-3 to TRBJ2-7, with a possible D match to TRBD2 (5 bases). The germline V gene has CDR1 MNHEY and CDR2 SVGEGT. Trimming shortened V by 7 bases and J by 4 bases, and 17 bases separated the two germline ends. This CDR3 contains 14 residues. The CDR3 nucleotides are TGTGCCAGCACCTCCATTCTCGGGGATTACGAGCAGTACTTC. Protein sequence: CASTSILGDYEQYF.

This chain joins TRBV20-1 and TRBJ2-1; the D gene is possibly TRBD1 (6 bases). V shed 0 bases and J shed 6 bases, with 12 bases lying between them. Germline V gives CDR1 DFQATT, CDR2 SNEGSKA (reference sequence). The CDR3 totals 14 residues. DNA for the CDR3: TGCAGTGCTAGAGATGGGGGCCCGCGCAATGAGCAGTTCTTC. Amino acids: CSARDGGPRNEQFF.

The count of this clonotype is one. The gene calls are TRBV7-2 and TRBJ2-3; 7 bases agree with TRBD1. This CDR3 contains 16 residues. With V trimmed by 4 bases and J by 0 bases, 7 bases remained unmatched. The V gene's germline CDR1 is SGHTA and CDR2 FQGNSA. This CDR3 reads CASSSSGTVSTDTQYF. Here the CDR3 DNA reads TGTGCCAGCAGCTCCTCCGGGACAGTGAGCACAGATACGCAGTATTTT.

This clonotype appeared a single time. The genes are TRBV12-3 or TRBV12-4 and TRBJ2-3, with 8 bases matching TRBD2. This CDR3 is built from 13 residues. V lost 7 bases to trimming and J lost 10 bases; unmatched junction nucleotides: 10. This CDR3 reads CASTSGGAYAQYF. The CDR3 region has the DNA TGTGCCAGCACGAGCGGGGGAGCATATGCGCAGTATTTT.

V is TRBV19 and J is TRBJ1-1, with a possible D match to TRBD1 (6 bases). CDR1 and CDR2 (germline): LNHDA, SQIVND (reference sequence). CDR3 length: 14 amino acids. The V and J ends lost 3 bases and 4 bases respectively, with 12 bases between them. CDR3 sequence: CASSIRGPTTEAFF. In DNA form, the CDR3 reads TGTGCCAGTAGTATCCGGGGGCCGACCACTGAAGCTTTCTTT.

The chain has TRBV6-2 or TRBV6-3 and TRBJ1-5, with D tentatively TRBD1 (6 bases). From germline, CDR1 is MNHEY and CDR2 SVGEGT. Trimming took off 7 bases at V and 7 bases at J, with 14 bases between the two ends. CDR3 length: 13 residues. This CDR3 reads CASKRGGSQPQHF. The CDR3 bases are TGTGCCAGCAAGAGGGGGGGTAGCCAGCCCCAGCATTTT.

The rearrangement joins TRBV7-2 to TRBJ2-7; weak D call: TRBD2 (7 bases). Per the germline V gene, CDR1 is SGHTA and CDR2 is FQGNSA. The CDR3 is 15 amino acids. Trimming stripped 3 bases from V and 4 bases from J, with 16 bases between. This CDR3 is CASSFSGGQQYEQYF. DNA for the CDR3: TGTGCCAGCAGCTTCTCGGGGGGCCAACAGTACGAGCAGTACTTC.

This clonotype was seen more than once but under ten times. The chain recombines TRBV6-2 or TRBV6-3 with TRBJ2-1, with 8 bases matching TRBD2. The CDR3 covers 13 residues. Losses at the gene ends were 6 bases for V and 9 bases for J; bases not matched to a gene: 7. The germline V gene has CDR1 MNHEY and CDR2 SVGEGT. DNA of the CDR3: TGTGCCAGCAGCGTCGGGGGGGCCGGTGAGCAGTTCTTC. Translation gives CASSVGGAGEQFF.